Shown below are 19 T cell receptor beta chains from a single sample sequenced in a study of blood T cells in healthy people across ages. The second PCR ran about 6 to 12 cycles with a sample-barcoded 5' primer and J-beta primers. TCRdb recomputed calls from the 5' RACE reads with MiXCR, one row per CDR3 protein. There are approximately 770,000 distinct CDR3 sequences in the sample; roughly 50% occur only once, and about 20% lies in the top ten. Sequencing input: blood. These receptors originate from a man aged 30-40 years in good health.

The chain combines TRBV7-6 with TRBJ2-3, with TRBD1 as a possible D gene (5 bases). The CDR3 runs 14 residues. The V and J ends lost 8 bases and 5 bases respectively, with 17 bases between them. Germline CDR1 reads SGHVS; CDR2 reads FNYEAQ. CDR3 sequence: CASASSRVVDTQYF. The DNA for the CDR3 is TGTGCCAGCGCCTCGTCCAGGGTCGTAGATACGCAGTATTTT.

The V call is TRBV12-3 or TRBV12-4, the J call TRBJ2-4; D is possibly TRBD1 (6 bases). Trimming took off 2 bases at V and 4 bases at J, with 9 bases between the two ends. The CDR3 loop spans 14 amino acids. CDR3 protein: CASSLTQGKNIQYF. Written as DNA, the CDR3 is TGTGCCAGCAGTTTAACCCAGGGGAAAAACATTCAGTACTTC.

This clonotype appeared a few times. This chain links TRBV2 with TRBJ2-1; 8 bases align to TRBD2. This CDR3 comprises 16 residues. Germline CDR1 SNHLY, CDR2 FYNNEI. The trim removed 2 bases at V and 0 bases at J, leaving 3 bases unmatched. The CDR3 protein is CASSETTSGSYNEQFF. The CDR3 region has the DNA TGTGCCAGCAGTGAAACCACTAGCGGCTCCTACAATGAGCAGTTCTTC.

CDR3 region: CSAISLILYSTSQFF. CDR3 coding DNA: TGCAGTGCTATTTCGTTGATACTCTACTCGACTAGTCAGTTCTTC. The chain has TRBV20-1 and TRBJ2-1; a possible D gene is TRBD2 (6 bases). Trimming took off 4 bases at V and 13 bases at J, with 26 bases between the two ends. Germline values: CDR1 DFQATT, CDR2 SNEGSKA (reference sequence). This CDR3 spans 15 amino acids.

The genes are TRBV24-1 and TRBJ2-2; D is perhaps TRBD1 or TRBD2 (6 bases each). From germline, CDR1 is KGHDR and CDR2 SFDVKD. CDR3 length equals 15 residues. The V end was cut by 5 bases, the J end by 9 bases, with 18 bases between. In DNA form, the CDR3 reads TGTGCCACCAGTGCCCCCGCTTTGGGGGGCCGGGAGCTGTTTTTT. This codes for CATSAPALGGRELFF.

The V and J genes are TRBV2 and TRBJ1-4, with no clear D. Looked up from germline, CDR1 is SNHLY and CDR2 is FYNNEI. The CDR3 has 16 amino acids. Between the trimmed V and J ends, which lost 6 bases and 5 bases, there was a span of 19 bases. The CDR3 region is CASSLNEAVQNEKLFF. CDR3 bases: TGTGCCAGCAGCCTAAACGAGGCGGTCCAAAATGAAAAACTGTTTTTT.

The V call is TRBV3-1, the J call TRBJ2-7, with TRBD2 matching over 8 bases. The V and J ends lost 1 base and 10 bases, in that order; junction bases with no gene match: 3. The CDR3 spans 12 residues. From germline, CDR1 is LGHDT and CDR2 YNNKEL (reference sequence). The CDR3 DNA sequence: TGTGCCAGCAGCCAAGGCGGGGGGAATCAGTACTTC. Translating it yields CASSQGGGNQYF.

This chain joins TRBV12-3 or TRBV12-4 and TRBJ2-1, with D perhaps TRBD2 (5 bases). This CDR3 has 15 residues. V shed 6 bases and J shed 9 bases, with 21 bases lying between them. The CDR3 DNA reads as TGTGCCAGCAGCGGACTCCCGGGTAGGGCCGGTGAGCAGTTCTTC. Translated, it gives CASSGLPGRAGEQFF.

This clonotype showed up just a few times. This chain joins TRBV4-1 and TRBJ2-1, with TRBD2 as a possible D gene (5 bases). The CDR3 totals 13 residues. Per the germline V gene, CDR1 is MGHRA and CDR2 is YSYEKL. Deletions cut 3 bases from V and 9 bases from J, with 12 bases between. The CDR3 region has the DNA TGCGCCAGCAGCCAGGAGGTCCGAAGTGAGCAGTTCTTC. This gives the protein CASSQEVRSEQFF.

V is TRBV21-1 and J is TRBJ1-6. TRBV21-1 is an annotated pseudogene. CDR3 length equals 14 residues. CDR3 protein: CASSLGPDRGPLHF. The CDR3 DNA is TGTGCCAGCAGTCTAGGCCCGGATAGAGGACCCCTCCACTTT.

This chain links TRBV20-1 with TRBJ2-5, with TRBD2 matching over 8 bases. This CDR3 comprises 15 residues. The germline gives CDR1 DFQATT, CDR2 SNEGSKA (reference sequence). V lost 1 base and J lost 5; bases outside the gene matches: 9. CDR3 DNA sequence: TGCAGTGCTAGAGGAATTAGCGGGGTATTGGAGACCCAGTACTTC. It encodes CSARGISGVLETQYF.

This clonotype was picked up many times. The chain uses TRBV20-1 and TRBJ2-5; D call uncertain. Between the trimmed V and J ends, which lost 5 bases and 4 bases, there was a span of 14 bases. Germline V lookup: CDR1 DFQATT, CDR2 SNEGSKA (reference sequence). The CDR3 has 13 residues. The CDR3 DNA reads TGCAGTGCTCCCCCCTCGGGTGGAGAGACCCAGTACTTC. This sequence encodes CSAPPSGGETQYF.

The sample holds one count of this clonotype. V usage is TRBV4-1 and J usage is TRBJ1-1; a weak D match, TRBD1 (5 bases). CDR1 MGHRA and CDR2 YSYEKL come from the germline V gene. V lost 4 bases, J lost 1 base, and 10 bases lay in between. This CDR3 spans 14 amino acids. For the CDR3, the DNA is TGCGCCAGCAGCCGAACGAGGGGGAACACTGAAGCTTTCTTT. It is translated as CASSRTRGNTEAFF.

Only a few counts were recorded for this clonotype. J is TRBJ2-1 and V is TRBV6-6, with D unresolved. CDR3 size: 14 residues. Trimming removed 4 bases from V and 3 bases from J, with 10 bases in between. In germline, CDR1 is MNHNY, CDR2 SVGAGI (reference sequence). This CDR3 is CASSFSGYYNEQFF. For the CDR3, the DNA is TGTGCCAGCAGTTTTTCGGGTTACTACAATGAGCAGTTCTTC.

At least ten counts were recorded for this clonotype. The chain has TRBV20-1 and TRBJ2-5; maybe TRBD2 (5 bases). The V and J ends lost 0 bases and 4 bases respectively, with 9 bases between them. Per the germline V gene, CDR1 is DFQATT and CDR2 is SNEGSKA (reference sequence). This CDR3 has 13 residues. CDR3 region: CSARDPGRETQYF. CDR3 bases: TGCAGTGCTAGAGATCCGGGGAGAGAGACCCAGTACTTC.

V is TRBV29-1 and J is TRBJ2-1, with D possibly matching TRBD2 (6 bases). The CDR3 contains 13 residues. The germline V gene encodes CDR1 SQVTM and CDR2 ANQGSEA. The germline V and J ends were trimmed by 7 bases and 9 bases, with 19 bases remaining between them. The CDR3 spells CSATDYQGGEQFF. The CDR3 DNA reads TGCAGCGCTACGGACTATCAAGGCGGTGAGCAGTTCTTC.

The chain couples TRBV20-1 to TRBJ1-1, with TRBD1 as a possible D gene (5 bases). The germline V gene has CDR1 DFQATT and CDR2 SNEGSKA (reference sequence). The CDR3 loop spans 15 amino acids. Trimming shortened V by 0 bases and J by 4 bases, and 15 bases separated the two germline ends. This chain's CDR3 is CSAREPVRGSTEAFF. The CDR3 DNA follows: TGCAGTGCTAGAGAACCGGTAAGGGGAAGCACTGAAGCTTTCTTT.

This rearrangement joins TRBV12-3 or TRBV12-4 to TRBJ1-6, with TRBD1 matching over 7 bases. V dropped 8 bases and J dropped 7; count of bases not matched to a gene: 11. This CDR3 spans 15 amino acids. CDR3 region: CASAPDREENSPLHF. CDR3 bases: TGTGCCAGCGCACCCGACAGGGAGGAGAATTCACCCCTCCACTTT.

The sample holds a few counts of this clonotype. Here the CDR3 DNA reads TGCAGTGCTAGAGATCGGGGGACAGGGCGAGAGCAGTACTTC. It yields the protein CSARDRGTGREQYF. The chain combines TRBV20-1 with TRBJ2-7, with TRBD1 matching over 9 bases. Germline-derived CDR1 and CDR2 are DFQATT and SNEGSKA (reference sequence). V shed 0 bases, J shed 7 bases, and the junction held 7 bases outside the gene matches. This CDR3 has 14 amino acids.